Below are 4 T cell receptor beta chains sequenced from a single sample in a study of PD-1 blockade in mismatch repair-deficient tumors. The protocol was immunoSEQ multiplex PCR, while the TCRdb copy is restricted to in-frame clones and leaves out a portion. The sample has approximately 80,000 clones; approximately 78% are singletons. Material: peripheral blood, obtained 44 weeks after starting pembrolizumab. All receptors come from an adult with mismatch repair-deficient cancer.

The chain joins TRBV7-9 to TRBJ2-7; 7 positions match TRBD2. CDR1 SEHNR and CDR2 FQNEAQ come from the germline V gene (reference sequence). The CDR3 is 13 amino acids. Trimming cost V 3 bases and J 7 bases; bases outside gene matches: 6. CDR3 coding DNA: TGTGCCAGCAGCTTTAGTACGGGGGGAGAGCAGTACTTC. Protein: CASSFSTGGEQYF.

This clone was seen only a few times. The CDR3 region has the DNA TGTGCCTGGAGTCCTCAGGGCTCGCATTATGGCTACACCTTC. It encodes CAWSPQGSHYGYTF. This chain uses TRBV30 with TRBJ1-2, with D possibly being TRBD1 (5 bases). The ends were cut back, 2 bases at V and 5 bases at J, with 15 bases in the middle. The CDR3 is 14 residues long. From germline, CDR1 is GTSNPN and CDR2 SVGIG (reference sequence).

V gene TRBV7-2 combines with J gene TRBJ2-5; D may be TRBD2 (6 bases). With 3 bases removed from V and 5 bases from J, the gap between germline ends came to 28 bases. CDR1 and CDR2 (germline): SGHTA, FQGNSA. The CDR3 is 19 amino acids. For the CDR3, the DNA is TGTGCCAGCAGCTTTAGACCCCGGAGCCGTGGGCTAGCGAGGGAGACCCAGTACTTC. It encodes CASSFRPRSRGLARETQYF.

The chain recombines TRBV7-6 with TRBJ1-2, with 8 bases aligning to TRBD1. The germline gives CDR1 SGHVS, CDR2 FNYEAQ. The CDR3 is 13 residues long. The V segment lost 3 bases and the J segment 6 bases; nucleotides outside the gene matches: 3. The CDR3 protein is CASSFLQGDGYTF. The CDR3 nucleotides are TGTGCCAGCAGCTTTTTACAGGGGGATGGCTACACCTTC.